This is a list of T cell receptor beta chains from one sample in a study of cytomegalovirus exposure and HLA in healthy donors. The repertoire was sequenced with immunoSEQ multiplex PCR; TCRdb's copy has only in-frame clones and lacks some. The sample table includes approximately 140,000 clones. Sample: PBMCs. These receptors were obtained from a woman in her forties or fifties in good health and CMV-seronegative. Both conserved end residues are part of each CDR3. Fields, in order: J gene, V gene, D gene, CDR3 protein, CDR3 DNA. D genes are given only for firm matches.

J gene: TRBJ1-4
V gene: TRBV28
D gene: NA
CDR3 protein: CASTSIGQSQKLFF
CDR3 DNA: TGTGCCAGCACCTCGATCGGACAGTCTCAAAAACTGTTTTTT

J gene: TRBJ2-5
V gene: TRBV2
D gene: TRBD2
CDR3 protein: CASSPTSGGIKTQYF
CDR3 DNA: TGTGCCAGCAGTCCGACTAGCGGGGGGATAAAAACCCAGTACTTC

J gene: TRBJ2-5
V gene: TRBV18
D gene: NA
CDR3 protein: CASSPYSGFKETQYF
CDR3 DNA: TGTGCCAGCTCACCTTACTCGGGATTCAAAGAGACCCAGTACTTC

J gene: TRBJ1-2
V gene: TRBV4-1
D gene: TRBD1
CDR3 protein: CASSQGGQEAYGYTF
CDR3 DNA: TGCGCCAGCAGCCAAGGGGGACAGGAGGCTTATGGCTACACCTTC

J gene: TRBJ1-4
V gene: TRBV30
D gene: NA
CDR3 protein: CAWSHKGLEKLFF
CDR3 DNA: TGTGCCTGGAGCCACAAGGGGTTGGAAAAACTGTTTTTT

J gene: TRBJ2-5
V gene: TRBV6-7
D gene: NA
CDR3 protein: CASSYLTAPEETQYF
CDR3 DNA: TGTGCCAGCAGTTACCTGACAGCTCCCGAGGAGACCCAGTACTTC

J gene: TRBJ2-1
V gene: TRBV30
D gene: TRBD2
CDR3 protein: CAWSGTSGAGEQFF
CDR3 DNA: TGTGCCTGGAGTGGGACTAGCGGGGCGGGTGAGCAGTTCTTC

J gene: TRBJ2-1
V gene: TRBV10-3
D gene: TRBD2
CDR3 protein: CAISSGLAAPNEQFF
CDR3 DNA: TGTGCCATCAGTTCAGGACTAGCGGCCCCCAATGAGCAGTTCTTC

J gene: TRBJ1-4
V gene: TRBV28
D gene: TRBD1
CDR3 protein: CASSPPDRVKEKLFF
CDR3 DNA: TGTGCCAGCAGTCCGCCGGACAGGGTGAAGGAAAAACTGTTTTTT

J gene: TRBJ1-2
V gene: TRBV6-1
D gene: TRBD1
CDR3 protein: CASSVDRGQGYGYTF
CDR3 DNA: TGTGCCAGCAGTGTGGACAGGGGGCAAGGCTATGGCTACACCTTC

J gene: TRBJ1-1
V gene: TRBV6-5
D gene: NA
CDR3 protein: CASSYRAASREGEAFF
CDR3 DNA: TGTGCCAGCAGTTACCGGGCTGCTTCTAGGGAGGGTGAAGCTTTCTTT